This is a list of T cell receptor beta chains from one sample in a study of T-cell reconstitution after alpha-beta-depleted transplantation in children. MiXCR, applied by TCRdb to the PCR reads, yields one record per CDR3 protein. Of over 200,000 distinct CDR3 sequences in the sample, about 9.5% were seen once. The sample was PBMCs from the stem cell graft donor, taken from the stem cell graft. These receptors were taken from a human donor who donated a stem cell graft to a child with acute lymphoblastic leukemia. Each CDR3 is given with its conserved first and last residue. The D gene is left open where the match is weak. Size is stated for part of the rows, as once, few or many counts, or as a class when the clone is expanded.

>TRBJ1-1|.|TRBV12-3/TRBV12-4|.
CASSTSGIEAFF
TGTGCCAGCAGTACATCGGGAATCGAGGCTTTCTTT
>TRBJ2-5|.|TRBV6-5|TRBD2
CASSYGASGGLVETQYF
TGTGCCAGCAGTTACGGGGCTAGCGGGGGCCTCGTCGAGACCCAGTACTTC
>TRBJ2-7|many|TRBV7-9|.
CASSLVGPTRNEQYF
TGTGCCAGCAGCCTCGTTGGTCCGACGAGGAACGAGCAGTACTTC
>TRBJ2-5|many|TRBV6-5|.
CASSYSPGTWQETQYF
TGTGCCAGCAGTTACTCACCGGGGACTTGGCAAGAGACCCAGTACTTC
>TRBJ1-2|many|TRBV12-3/TRBV12-4|.
CASAVAVTLYGYTF
TGTGCCAGCGCAGTGGCCGTTACTCTCTATGGCTACACCTTC
>TRBJ1-4|.|TRBV2|.
CASDTTDKLFF
TGTGCCAGCGATACCACGGACAAACTGTTTTTT
>TRBJ1-1|few|TRBV5-1|.
CASGITDLNTEAFF
TGCGCCAGCGGCATAACGGACCTGAACACTGAAGCTTTCTTT
>TRBJ2-3|.|TRBV4-3|.
CASSQEPLSTDTQYF
TGCGCCAGCAGCCAAGAGCCCCTCAGCACAGATACGCAGTATTTT
>TRBJ2-7|.|TRBV29-1|TRBD1
CSVAQGAYEQYF
TGCAGCGTGGCACAGGGGGCCTACGAGCAGTACTTC
>TRBJ2-2|few|TRBV7-9|.
CASSSGRYTGELFF
TGTGCCAGCAGCTCCGGACGATACACCGGGGAGCTGTTTTTT
>TRBJ2-1|few|TRBV7-8|.
CASSLVGGLNEQFF
TGTGCCAGCAGCTTAGTCGGGGGACTCAATGAGCAGTTCTTC
>TRBJ2-6|many|TRBV5-1|.
CASRGGANVLTF
TGCGCCAGCAGAGGGGGGGCCAACGTCCTGACTTTC
>TRBJ1-5|many|TRBV5-1|.
CASSLEGMNQPQHF
TGCGCCAGCAGCTTGGAGGGTATGAATCAGCCCCAGCATTTT
>TRBJ1-5|many|TRBV19|.
CASSPNRILSNQPQHF
TGTGCCAGTAGCCCTAACAGGATTCTTAGCAATCAGCCCCAGCATTTT
>TRBJ2-3|many|TRBV19|.
CASSGEGGDTQYF
TGTGCCAGTAGTGGGGAGGGGGGGGATACGCAGTATTTT
>TRBJ2-1|many|TRBV10-3|TRBD2
CAIRPTSGETYNEQFF
TGTGCCATCAGACCGACTAGCGGGGAGACCTACAATGAGCAGTTCTTC
>TRBJ1-1|.|TRBV7-9|TRBD1
CASSPMTGGKTEAFF
TGTGCCAGCAGCCCGATGACAGGGGGCAAGACTGAAGCTTTCTTT
>TRBJ2-3|.|TRBV11-2|.
CASSLVDFTDTQYF
TGTGCCAGCAGCTTGGTAGATTTCACAGATACGCAGTATTTT
>TRBJ2-5|many|TRBV24-1|.
CATSDSAQETQYF
TGTGCCACCAGTGATTCTGCTCAAGAGACCCAGTACTTC
>TRBJ1-5|few|TRBV5-1|.
CASSEDGEGQPQHF
TGCGCCAGCAGCGAGGACGGGGAGGGACAGCCCCAGCATTTT
>TRBJ1-1|few|TRBV20-1|TRBD1
CSAIQVTGVLEAFF
TGCAGTGCTATCCAAGTAACAGGGGTCTTGGAAGCTTTCTTT
>TRBJ1-1|.|TRBV7-9|.
CASSQADSMNTEAFF
TGTGCCAGCAGCCAAGCTGACAGTATGAACACTGAAGCTTTCTTT
>TRBJ1-2|many|TRBV6-5|.
CASSYSTGYYGYTF
TGTGCCAGCAGTTACTCTACAGGCTACTATGGCTACACCTTC
>TRBJ1-4|few|TRBV2|.
CASSEALGRGEKLFF
TGTGCCAGCAGTGAAGCGCTTGGCCGGGGTGAAAAACTGTTTTTT
>TRBJ1-2|many|TRBV4-2|.
CASSQDLHGYTF
TGTGCCAGCAGCCAAGATCTCCATGGCTACACCTTC
>TRBJ2-7|many|TRBV5-1|.
CASSLAPGESQQYF
TGCGCCAGCAGCTTGGCCCCAGGAGAGTCGCAGCAGTACTTC
>TRBJ2-7|once|TRBV27|.
CASNQGQGHGGEQYF
TGTGCCAGCAATCAGGGGCAGGGCCACGGTGGCGAGCAGTACTTC
>TRBJ2-3|few|TRBV7-6|TRBD2
CASSPQGGSPGDTQYF
TGTGCCAGCAGCCCCCAGGGCGGGAGCCCTGGGGATACGCAGTATTTT
>TRBJ2-1|many|TRBV5-1|.
CASSSEAFNEQFF
TGCGCCAGCAGCTCCGAAGCCTTCAATGAGCAGTTCTTC
>TRBJ2-1|.|TRBV6-2/TRBV6-3|.
CASSYPTTLDGNEQFF
TGTGCCAGCAGTTACCCAACGACCCTCGATGGGAATGAGCAGTTCTTC
>TRBJ1-4|.|TRBV10-3|.
CAISPKGEKLFF
TGTGCCATCTCTCCGAAGGGGGAAAAACTGTTTTTT
>TRBJ1-3|few|TRBV5-1|.
CASSLAGRNTIYF
TGCGCCAGCAGCTTGGCTGGTCGAAACACCATATATTTT
>TRBJ2-3|many|TRBV24-1|.
CATDDRSSDTQYF
TGTGCCACCGATGACAGGTCATCAGATACGCAGTATTTT
>TRBJ2-2|few|TRBV7-2|.
CASSLGFEGGELFF
TGTGCCAGCAGCTTAGGATTCGAGGGCGGGGAGCTGTTTTTT
>TRBJ2-7|many|TRBV29-1|.
CSVGAGAAYEQYF
TGCAGCGTTGGGGCAGGGGCGGCCTACGAGCAGTACTTC
>TRBJ1-1|many|TRBV18|.
CASSKISEGWTEAFF
TGTGCCAGCTCGAAGATCTCGGAAGGTTGGACTGAAGCTTTCTTT
>TRBJ2-1|.|TRBV5-1|TRBD1
CASSGDRGIDNEQFF
TGCGCCAGCAGCGGAGACAGGGGTATAGACAATGAGCAGTTCTTC
>TRBJ2-3|.|TRBV6-6|.
CASSYPVADTQYF
TGTGCCAGCAGTTACCCGGTAGCAGATACGCAGTATTTT
>TRBJ2-3|.|TRBV27|TRBD2
CASNPSGGADTQYF
TGTGCCAGCAACCCTAGCGGGGGTGCCGATACGCAGTATTTT
>TRBJ2-7|.|TRBV19|.
CASSILSSAQEQYF
TGTGCCAGTAGTATACTGTCTTCCGCTCAAGAGCAGTACTTC
>TRBJ2-6|few|TRBV7-6|.
CASSLGWDTGESGANVLTF
TGTGCCAGCAGCTTAGGGTGGGACACTGGGGAATCAGGGGCCAACGTCCTGACTTTC
>TRBJ1-4|few|TRBV7-9|TRBD1
CASSPRQGGTDEKLFF
TGTGCCAGCAGCCCCCGACAGGGCGGTACGGATGAAAAACTGTTTTTT
>TRBJ2-5|.|TRBV4-2|TRBD1
CASSQDRRGQRETQYF
TGTGCCAGCAGCCAAGATCGCAGGGGGCAGAGAGAGACCCAGTACTTC
>TRBJ1-1|few|TRBV5-1|TRBD1
CASSFSGGETEAFF
TGCGCCAGCAGCTTTTCAGGGGGCGAGACTGAAGCTTTCTTT
>TRBJ2-7|.|TRBV10-2|.
CASSEGAKQYF
TGCGCCAGCAGTGAAGGGGCCAAGCAGTACTTC
>TRBJ1-3|many|TRBV28|.
CASSDSAGNTIYF
TGTGCCAGCAGTGACAGTGCTGGAAACACCATATATTTT
>TRBJ1-1|few|TRBV20-1|.
CSAGGGYTEAFF
TGCAGTGCAGGGGGGGGCTACACTGAAGCTTTCTTT
>TRBJ2-5|many|TRBV29-1|TRBD1
CSVGQGSIQETQYF
TGCAGCGTAGGACAGGGGTCCATTCAAGAGACCCAGTACTTC